A selection of T cell receptor beta chains follows, all from one sample in a study of identical twins. TCRdb fed the 5' RACE reads into MiXCR, producing one record per CDR3 protein. The table includes 450,000 or so distinct CDR3 sequences, 13% to 15% detected once. This sample was shared with a second study, whose subject was yellow fever vaccine responses in identical twins.

Input material: CD4+ T cells sorted from blood. Receptors originate from a young woman in good health. CDR3s include the opening cysteine and the closing phenylalanine or tryptophan. Each record gives: D gene, clone size, V gene, J gene, CDR3 DNA, CDR3 protein. The D gene is left open where the match is weak. Expanded clones get a size class; other rows say once, few or many, or leave the size out.

d_gene: NA
abundance: NA
v_gene: TRBV7-8
j_gene: TRBJ2-7
CDR3nt: TGTGCCAGCAGCCATCGTCTCTCCTACGAGCAGTACTTC
CDR3aa: CASSHRLSYEQYF

d_gene: NA
abundance: NA
v_gene: TRBV2
j_gene: TRBJ2-1
CDR3nt: TGTGCCAGCGCTGACAGGACCTACAATGAGCAGTTCTTC
CDR3aa: CASADRTYNEQFF

d_gene: TRBD2
abundance: NA
v_gene: TRBV28
j_gene: TRBJ2-7
CDR3nt: TGTGCCAGCAGCCCGCGGGGGAAAAAGAGGGGCTACGAGCAGTACTTC
CDR3aa: CASSPRGKKRGYEQYF

d_gene: NA
abundance: NA
v_gene: TRBV18
j_gene: TRBJ2-3
CDR3nt: TGTGCCAGCTCACCACCGTCAGCAAGCACAGATACGCAGTATTTT
CDR3aa: CASSPPSASTDTQYF

d_gene: NA
abundance: NA
v_gene: TRBV12-3/TRBV12-4
j_gene: TRBJ2-7
CDR3nt: TGTGCCAGCAGGATAGGAGGGGGGAACGAGCAGTACTTC
CDR3aa: CASRIGGGNEQYF

d_gene: NA
abundance: NA
v_gene: TRBV4-1
j_gene: TRBJ1-1
CDR3nt: TGCGCCAGCAGCCAAGAAACGTTTATGAACACTGAAGCTTTCTTT
CDR3aa: CASSQETFMNTEAFF

d_gene: TRBD2
abundance: few
v_gene: TRBV15
j_gene: TRBJ2-5
CDR3nt: TGTGCCACCAGCTGGACGGGGGGGCAAGAGACCCAGTACTTC
CDR3aa: CATSWTGGQETQYF

d_gene: NA
abundance: few
v_gene: TRBV7-8
j_gene: TRBJ2-7
CDR3nt: TGTGCCAGCAGCTTAGTGGAGCCAGGGATCTACGAGCAGTACTTC
CDR3aa: CASSLVEPGIYEQYF

d_gene: TRBD2
abundance: many
v_gene: TRBV10-1
j_gene: TRBJ2-1
CDR3nt: TGCGCCAGCAGTCGGAGCGGGAAATCTGGCAATGAGCAGTTCTTC
CDR3aa: CASSRSGKSGNEQFF

d_gene: NA
abundance: few
v_gene: TRBV28
j_gene: TRBJ2-2
CDR3nt: TGTGCCAGCAGTCCGCAGGGTCGCACCGGGGAGCTGTTTTTT
CDR3aa: CASSPQGRTGELFF

d_gene: NA
abundance: few
v_gene: TRBV5-1
j_gene: TRBJ1-1
CDR3nt: TGCGCCAGCAGCTTCCAGGGGTCGATGAACACTGAAGCTTTCTTT
CDR3aa: CASSFQGSMNTEAFF

d_gene: NA
abundance: NA
v_gene: TRBV12-3/TRBV12-4
j_gene: TRBJ2-1
CDR3nt: TGTGCCAGCAGTTTGACCAGTTACGGGCAGTTCTTC
CDR3aa: CASSLTSYGQFF

d_gene: TRBD1
abundance: NA
v_gene: TRBV9
j_gene: TRBJ1-2
CDR3nt: TGTGCCAGCAGCCTCGACAGGGAACAAAACTATGGCTACACCTTC
CDR3aa: CASSLDREQNYGYTF

d_gene: TRBD1
abundance: many
v_gene: TRBV6-1
j_gene: TRBJ2-5
CDR3nt: TGTGCCAGCAAGCACAGACAGGGGGAGACCCAGTACTTC
CDR3aa: CASKHRQGETQYF

d_gene: NA
abundance: NA
v_gene: TRBV7-2
j_gene: TRBJ1-5
CDR3nt: TGTGCCAGCAGCTTAGCGAGGAATAGCAATCAGCCCCAGCATTTT
CDR3aa: CASSLARNSNQPQHF

d_gene: NA
abundance: few
v_gene: TRBV15
j_gene: TRBJ2-1
CDR3nt: TGTGCCACCACGGTTGATGGTAGTAAGTTCTCCAATGAGCAGTTCTTC
CDR3aa: CATTVDGSKFSNEQFF

d_gene: TRBD1
abundance: few
v_gene: TRBV27
j_gene: TRBJ1-1
CDR3nt: TGTGCCAGCAGTCGGGGACAGGGGGCGCGGGGGGCTTTCTTT
CDR3aa: CASSRGQGARGAFF

d_gene: NA
abundance: few
v_gene: TRBV29-1
j_gene: TRBJ2-6
CDR3nt: TGCAGCGTAACTACTGGGGCCAACGTCCTGACTTTC
CDR3aa: CSVTTGANVLTF

d_gene: NA
abundance: NA
v_gene: TRBV27
j_gene: TRBJ1-1
CDR3nt: TGTGCCAGCAGCCGGGGTTGGGGCACTGAAGCTTTCTTT
CDR3aa: CASSRGWGTEAFF

d_gene: TRBD1
abundance: NA
v_gene: TRBV5-1
j_gene: TRBJ2-3
CDR3nt: TGCGCCAGCAGCTTCGGGGACAGCCAGCAGTATTTT
CDR3aa: CASSFGDSQQYF

d_gene: NA
abundance: NA
v_gene: TRBV28
j_gene: TRBJ1-1
CDR3nt: TGTGCCAGCAGTCGCTGGACAAAAGATGGGATGAACACTGAAGCTTTCTTT
CDR3aa: CASSRWTKDGMNTEAFF

d_gene: NA
abundance: NA
v_gene: TRBV7-9
j_gene: TRBJ2-5
CDR3nt: TGTGCCAGCAGCTTAGATGGGGCGGCCGGGGAGACCCAGTACTTC
CDR3aa: CASSLDGAAGETQYF

d_gene: NA
abundance: NA
v_gene: TRBV3-1
j_gene: TRBJ2-7
CDR3nt: TGTGCCAGCAGTCAACAGGGAATCTACGAGCAGTACTTC
CDR3aa: CASSQQGIYEQYF

d_gene: NA
abundance: few
v_gene: TRBV6-2/TRBV6-3
j_gene: TRBJ2-4
CDR3nt: TGTGCCAGCAGTTACTCGAAAAACATTCAGTACTTC
CDR3aa: CASSYSKNIQYF

d_gene: TRBD2
abundance: NA
v_gene: TRBV5-5
j_gene: TRBJ2-2
CDR3nt: TGTGCCACCGGGGGGTATACCGGGGAGCTGTTTTTT
CDR3aa: CATGGYTGELFF

d_gene: NA
abundance: many
v_gene: TRBV12-3/TRBV12-4
j_gene: TRBJ1-3
CDR3nt: TGTGCCAGCAGTCGGACAGTCCCAGGAAACACCATATATTTT
CDR3aa: CASSRTVPGNTIYF

d_gene: TRBD2
abundance: few
v_gene: TRBV7-2
j_gene: TRBJ2-3
CDR3nt: TGTGCCAGCAGCTTTAGGCTAGCGGGAGGGCCAGGGGTCACAGATACGCAGTATTTT
CDR3aa: CASSFRLAGGPGVTDTQYF

d_gene: TRBD1
abundance: many
v_gene: TRBV6-1
j_gene: TRBJ2-1
CDR3nt: TGTGCCAGCGGTCAAGTTATGGGACAGGGGTTGGATGAGCAGTTCTTC
CDR3aa: CASGQVMGQGLDEQFF

d_gene: TRBD1
abundance: NA
v_gene: TRBV19
j_gene: TRBJ2-2
CDR3nt: TGTGCCAGTAGTCAAGACAGGGGCTCGATCACCGGGGAGCTGTTTTTT
CDR3aa: CASSQDRGSITGELFF

d_gene: NA
abundance: few
v_gene: TRBV7-9
j_gene: TRBJ2-7
CDR3nt: TGTGCCAGCAGCTTCATTTCCTACGAGCAGTACTTC
CDR3aa: CASSFISYEQYF

d_gene: NA
abundance: few
v_gene: TRBV20-1
j_gene: TRBJ2-3
CDR3nt: TGCAGTGCTAGTGCGGCACGACTTAGCACAGATACGCAGTATTTT
CDR3aa: CSASAARLSTDTQYF

d_gene: TRBD2
abundance: NA
v_gene: TRBV4-3
j_gene: TRBJ2-2
CDR3nt: TGCGCCAGCAGCCAAGAATACGGGGCGGGAGGTGTTGTCGGGGAGCTGTTTTTT
CDR3aa: CASSQEYGAGGVVGELFF